This T cell receptor (beta chain) was identified during a study of regulatory T cells in long-lasting Graves disease. Study findings and constraints: Persistent patients had a count of shared public clonotypes (2,741) that exceeded that of new patients (966).

The time point here: persistent/refractory GD, antithyroid drugs over 5 years with positive TRAb. Preparation of the TCR library used RNA extracted from PBMCs. In each case, Graves' disease was diagnosed per American Thyroid Association guidelines. A word on this clonotype: Its antigen is still unknown.

For TCR beta, libraries came from iRepertoire HTBI primers and Arm-PCR of CDR3 regions. TCRdb re-called the multiplex PCR reads with MiXCR, one entry per CDR3 protein. This table holds roughly 400,000 distinct CDR3 sequences, roughly 23% found once. Trimming cost V 6 bases and J 3 bases; bases outside gene matches: 8. This CDR3 region has 15 residues. In germline, CDR1 is MNHNS, CDR2 SASEGT. The material sequenced was peripheral blood mononuclear cells (PBMCs), taken when the disease was refractory, from a patient treated with antithyroid drugs. This sequence joins TRBV6-1 and TRBJ2-4; 7 positions match TRBD1. This receptor was identified in a female donor with Graves disease. The DNA for the CDR3 is TGTGCCAGCAGGCCGACAGGGCTCGACAAAAACATTCAGTACTTC. Its protein is CASRPTGLDKNIQYF.